The rows below give T cell receptor beta chains drawn from one sample of a study of blood T cell repertoires in COVID-19. Repertoires were generated with immunoSEQ multiplex PCR, while TCRdb's copy carries only in-frame clones and drops some. The table shows hundreds of thousands of clones, with roughly 87% occurring only once. The sequenced sample consisted of peripheral blood. The origin of the receptors is a woman aged 50 to 60 who had recovered from COVID-19. CDR3s include the opening cysteine and the closing phenylalanine or tryptophan. Each record gives: CDR3 length, V gene, clone size, D gene, J gene, CDR3 DNA, CDR3 protein. A D gene is named only where the DNA matches it firmly. Rows may omit the clone size; those that give it use once, few, many or a size class.

16	TRBV5-6	few	-	TRBJ1-5	TGTGCCAGCAGCTTGTTGGGCCAGACAGGTGGTGGGCCCCAGCATTTT	CASSLLGQTGGGPQHF
16	TRBV7-2	-	TRBD1	TRBJ2-5	TGTGCCAGCAGCTTAGAATTCAGGACAGGGTCAGAGACCCAGTACTTC	CASSLEFRTGSETQYF
14	TRBV9	-	-	TRBJ2-3	TGTGCCAGCAGCGTAGGGGGGGACACAGATACGCAGTATTTT	CASSVGGDTDTQYF
15	TRBV5-5	-	TRBD1	TRBJ1-2	TGTGCCAGCAGTAAGTCGACAGGGTTCAGCTATGGCTACACCTTC	CASSKSTGFSYGYTF
14	TRBV5-1	-	TRBD1	TRBJ1-2	TGCGCCAGCAGACCTGGACAGGCAAGCTATGGCTACACCTTC	CASRPGQASYGYTF
16	TRBV15	-	-	TRBJ1-1	TGTGCCACCAGCAGAGATCAGCCAGGGGCGAACACTGAAGCTTTCTTT	CATSRDQPGANTEAFF
15	TRBV11-2	-	TRBD1	TRBJ2-7	TGTGCCAGCAGCTCTGGGACAGGGGCATACTACGAGCAGTACTTC	CASSSGTGAYYEQYF
14	TRBV10-3	-	TRBD1	TRBJ1-2	TGTGCCATCGGAGAACGACAGGGTTGGCATGGCTACACCTTC	CAIGERQGWHGYTF
13	TRBV14	-	TRBD2	TRBJ2-7	TGTGCCAGCAGCCCTAGCGGCTCCTACGAGCAGTACTTC	CASSPSGSYEQYF
15	TRBV6-5	few	TRBD2	TRBJ2-2	TGTGCCAGCAGGCTCGATTGGGAGGGGAGCGGGGAGCTGTTTTTT	CASRLDWEGSGELFF
15	TRBV30	-	-	TRBJ2-1	TGTGCCTGGGGGGGCGGGAGAGCCGGTTGGAATGAGCAGTTCTTC	CAWGGGRAGWNEQFF
14	TRBV6-2/TRBV6-3	-	TRBD1	TRBJ1-2	TGTGCCAGCAGTTCGGGACAGATTAACTATGGCTACACCTTC	CASSSGQINYGYTF
15	TRBV4-1	-	-	TRBJ2-3	TGCGCCAGCAGCCTCCAGGGTAGGCCCCCAGATACGCAGTATTTT	CASSLQGRPPDTQYF
15	TRBV9	-	TRBD1	TRBJ1-1	TGTGCCAGCAGCCCCTGGACAGGGCTGAACACTGAAGCTTTCTTT	CASSPWTGLNTEAFF
13	TRBV6-6	-	-	TRBJ2-3	TGTGCCAGCAGTGGGCAGGGGACAGATACGCAGTATTTT	CASSGQGTDTQYF
17	TRBV6-2/TRBV6-3	-	TRBD1	TRBJ2-7	TGTGCCAGCAGTTACAGATACCGGGACAGGGATTTGTACGAGCAGTACTTC	CASSYRYRDRDLYEQYF
20	TRBV19	-	TRBD1	TRBJ2-4	TGTGCCAGTAGTATAGCTGGGACAGGGGGAGGCCGGGTAGCCAAAAACATTCAGTACTTC	CASSIAGTGGGRVAKNIQYF
16	TRBV4-2	-	-	TRBJ1-1	TGTGCCAGCAGCCAAGGACTGTTCAGGGAGAACACTGAAGCTTTCTTT	CASSQGLFRENTEAFF
16	TRBV7-3	-	TRBD2	TRBJ2-1	TGTGCCAGCAGCTTAGTGGCGGGCGGGAGTATGGATGAGCAGTTCTTC	CASSLVAGGSMDEQFF
15	TRBV19	-	TRBD2	TRBJ2-1	TGTGCCAGTAGCGCCCTAGCGGGGGGTTACAATGAGCAGTTCTTC	CASSALAGGYNEQFF
15	TRBV7-8	-	-	TRBJ2-2	TGTGCCAGCAGCACTGGACACTTGAACACCGGGGAGCTGTTTTTT	CASSTGHLNTGELFF
15	TRBV7-3	-	TRBD2	TRBJ2-1	TGTGCCAGCAGTCCAGGGACTAGCGGATACAATGAGCAGTTCTTC	CASSPGTSGYNEQFF
12	TRBV28	-	-	TRBJ1-5	TGTGCCAGCACAGCGAGTTATCAGCCCCAGCATTTT	CASTASYQPQHF
17	TRBV27	-	TRBD2	TRBJ2-1	TGTGCCAGCAGTTTATTTAGCGGGAGGGCAAATTACAATGAGCAGTTCTTC	CASSLFSGRANYNEQFF
19	TRBV21-1	-	-	TRBJ2-7	TGTGCCAGCAGCAAAGTGAGTTTAGTTATGGGGACAGGGCGTTACGAGCAGTACTTC	CASSKVSLVMGTGRYEQYF
17	TRBV6-2/TRBV6-3	-	-	TRBJ2-2	TGTGCCAGCAGTTACTCGAGAGGGGGTAGCCGGCCCGGGGAGCTGTTTTTT	CASSYSRGGSRPGELFF
16	TRBV5-1	few	-	TRBJ1-6	TGCGCCAGCAGCTTGGCCATGAGCTCCTATAATTCACCCCTCCACTTT	CASSLAMSSYNSPLHF
15	TRBV6-5	-	TRBD1	TRBJ1-6	TGTGCCAGCAGTCAGGGGGTTACCTATAATTCACCCCTCCACTTT	CASSQGVTYNSPLHF
14	TRBV6-5	-	-	TRBJ1-5	TGTGCCAGCAGCCAACATGGGCAGAGTAGGCCCCAGCATTTT	CASSQHGQSRPQHF
18	TRBV28	-	TRBD2	TRBJ2-4	TGTGCCAGCAGTAAGGGACTAGCGGGCGGGACGGCCAAAAACATTCAGTACTTC	CASSKGLAGGTAKNIQYF
15	TRBV5-1	-	-	TRBJ1-1	TGCGCCAGCAGCTTGGAGGGGCCCTCCAGCACTGAAGCTTTCTTT	CASSLEGPSSTEAFF
21	TRBV12-5	-	-	TRBJ1-2	TGTGCTAGTGGTTTGTCCCGTCAGGGGTTAAGGCCGCCGGCCTCTAACTATGGCTACACCTTC	CASGLSRQGLRPPASNYGYTF
15	TRBV2	-	TRBD1	TRBJ2-7	TGTGCCAGCAGTGAACGAGGGACAGGGACCTACGAGCAGTACTTC	CASSERGTGTYEQYF
17	TRBV11-2	-	-	TRBJ2-1	TGTGCCAGCAGCTTAGTTCGGGGTTCTCTCTCCTACAATGAGCAGTTCTTC	CASSLVRGSLSYNEQFF
16	TRBV28	-	-	TRBJ1-3	TGTGCCAGCAGTTTAGGCACCCGATGGTCTGGAAACACCATATATTTT	CASSLGTRWSGNTIYF
10	TRBV20-1	few	-	TRBJ1-1	TGCAGTGCGTCTGAGACTGAAGCTTTCTTT	CSASETEAFF
15	TRBV4-1	-	TRBD2	TRBJ2-1	TGCGCCAGCAGGGCCGATCCGGGGGGGGTCAATGAGCAGTTCTTC	CASRADPGGVNEQFF
14	TRBV18	-	TRBD1	TRBJ2-7	TGTGCCAGCTCACCCGGGACAGGAGGCTACGAGCAGTACTTC	CASSPGTGGYEQYF
15	TRBV5-4	few	TRBD1	TRBJ1-1	TGTGCCAGCAGCTTTAATGGACAGGGGAACACTGAAGCTTTCTTT	CASSFNGQGNTEAFF
16	TRBV14	-	-	TRBJ1-6	TGTGCCAGCAGCCAAGTGGACGTGGGGGGGGGTTCACCCCTCCACTTT	CASSQVDVGGGSPLHF